This TCR beta chain derives from a study of cytomegalovirus exposure and HLA in healthy donors. Study in general: A preliminary data release comprised around 85 million unique TCRs obtained from HLA-typed donors. Study results and limitations: The authors judged a highly shared variant cluster likely a sequencing artifact.

This clone was observed a handful of times. Antigen specificity is unknown. Both 60 Vbeta primers and 13 Jbeta primers went into the PCR. Generated by immunoSEQ multiplex PCR, the TCRdb table keeps only in-frame clones and is missing some. The table lists roughly 190,000 clones, around three quarters of them singletons. The CDR3 is 15 residues long. Germline V gene lookup returns CDR1 SGHDT and CDR2 YYEEEE. The V segment lost 4 bases and the J segment 4 bases; nucleotides outside the gene matches: 6. The donors comprised healthy bone marrow donors. This TCR derives from a woman between 18 and 29 years old in good health and CMV-seronegative. Sequencing was carried out using PBMCs. The chain links TRBV5-6 to TRBJ2-2; 8 nucleotides match TRBD2. The CDR3 loop is CASSLGGARTGELFF. In DNA, the CDR3 is TGTGCCAGCAGCCTCGGGGGGGCCCGCACCGGGGAGCTGTTTTTT.